These T cell receptor beta chains were read from a single sample in a study of T cells in Graves' hyperthyroidism and ophthalmopathy. TCRdb redid the calling of the multiplex PCR reads with MiXCR, one entry per CDR3 protein. Of 500,000 to 650,000 distinct CDR3 sequences in the sample, 46% were seen once. The sample comprised peripheral blood or thyroid tissue (not recorded which). All receptors derive from an adult woman with Graves' disease, either hyperthyroidism or ophthalmopathy (not recorded which). Each CDR3 is given with its conserved first and last residue. Each record gives: V gene, clone size, J gene, CDR3 length, D gene, CDR3 protein, CDR3 DNA. The D gene is left open where the match is weak. Rows give clone size only sometimes, using once, few, many, or a class for an expanded clone.

TRBV6-1,few,TRBJ2-5,15,NA,CASSDGGINKETQYF,TGTGCCAGCAGTGACGGCGGGATCAATAAAGAGACCCAGTACTTC
TRBV7-9,NA,TRBJ1-4,14,NA,CASSSATGPVMLFF,TGTGCCAGCAGCTCCGCCACGGGGCCAGTGATGCTGTTTTTT
TRBV15,NA,TRBJ1-2,15,NA,CATSREGTWAYGYTF,TGTGCCACCAGCAGAGAGGGGACATGGGCGTATGGCTACACCTTC
TRBV9,NA,TRBJ1-5,13,NA,CASSGAPNQPQHF,TGTGCCAGCAGCGGAGCCCCTAATCAGCCCCAGCATTTT
TRBV10-2,NA,TRBJ2-5,17,TRBD2,CASSPDPILAGGETQYF,TGCGCCAGCAGTCCGGACCCCATCTTAGCGGGAGGGGAGACCCAGTACTTC
TRBV11-2,many,TRBJ2-5,14,NA,CASSLDPFQETQYF,TGTGCCAGCAGCTTAGACCCCTTCCAAGAGACCCAGTACTTC
TRBV6-5,NA,TRBJ1-5,15,NA,CASSYLGQEDQPQHF,TGTGCCAGCAGTTACCTCGGGCAGGAAGATCAGCCCCAGCATTTT
TRBV2,NA,TRBJ2-2,16,TRBD2,CASRGGDLGNTGELFF,TGTGCCAGCAGGGGGGGGGACTTAGGAAACACCGGGGAGCTGTTTTTT
TRBV11-2,many,TRBJ1-1,13,NA,CASSSQGFTEAFF,TGTGCCAGCAGCTCCCAGGGATTCACTGAAGCTTTCTTT
TRBV2,NA,TRBJ1-1,17,NA,CASSIPDVWEPNTEAFF,TGTGCCAGCAGCATCCCGGACGTGTGGGAGCCGAACACTGAAGCTTTCTTT
TRBV15,once,TRBJ2-5,12,NA,CATSSYLETQYF,TGTGCCACCAGCAGTTACTTGGAGACCCAGTACTTC
TRBV11-2,NA,TRBJ2-7,14,TRBD2,CASSPLLAGDEQYF,TGTGCCAGCAGCCCATTATTAGCGGGAGACGAGCAGTACTTC
TRBV2,NA,TRBJ2-5,15,NA,CASTGTLLGGETQYF,TGTGCCAGCACCGGAACACTGTTGGGTGGGGAGACCCAGTACTTC
TRBV25-1,once,TRBJ1-4,14,NA,CASSDNRVEEKLFF,TGTGCCAGCAGTGATAACAGGGTTGAGGAAAAACTGTTTTTT
TRBV6-5,many,TRBJ1-1,15,NA,CASSYMDPMNTEAFF,TGTGCCAGCAGTTACATGGACCCCATGAACACTGAAGCTTTCTTT
TRBV10-3,NA,TRBJ1-3,14,NA,CAISSGTRGNTIYF,TGTGCCATCAGCAGCGGGACTCGTGGAAACACCATATATTTT
TRBV10-3,many,TRBJ1-4,13,TRBD1,CAISGTGKEKLFF,TGTGCCATTTCCGGGACAGGGAAAGAAAAACTGTTTTTT
TRBV7-9,NA,TRBJ2-5,17,NA,CASSLLGGGSGQETQYF,TGTGCCAGCAGCTTACTAGGGGGAGGCAGTGGCCAAGAGACCCAGTACTTC
TRBV4-2,NA,TRBJ1-5,16,TRBD1,CASSQDLRTGGTPQHF,TGTGCCAGCAGCCAAGACCTACGGACAGGGGGTACGCCCCAGCATTTT
TRBV10-2,many,TRBJ1-6,13,NA,CASSGGYNSPLHF,TGCGCCAGCAGTGGAGGTTATAATTCACCCCTCCACTTT
TRBV10-3,NA,TRBJ1-2,15,NA,CASSQWGMLNDGYTF,TGTGCCAGCAGCCAATGGGGGATGCTGAATGATGGCTACACCTTC
TRBV19,NA,TRBJ2-1,14,TRBD2,CASKDGRAYNEQFF,TGTGCCAGTAAGGACGGGAGGGCGTACAATGAGCAGTTCTTC
TRBV10-2,NA,TRBJ1-2,14,TRBD1,CASSESGDRVGYTF,TGCGCCAGCAGTGAGTCGGGGGACAGGGTTGGCTACACCTTC
TRBV5-2,NA,TRBJ1-3,16,NA,CASKWGQGKAGNTIYF,TGTGCCAGCAAATGGGGACAGGGGAAAGCCGGAAACACCATATATTTT
TRBV7-9,few,TRBJ1-6,13,NA,CASSSTVVRPLHF,TGTGCCAGCAGCTCTACGGTCGTTCGGCCCCTCCACTTT
TRBV10-3,NA,TRBJ1-1,13,NA,CAIRGGGIAEAFF,TGTGCCATCAGGGGGGGGGGCATCGCTGAAGCTTTCTTT
TRBV7-9,NA,TRBJ1-1,15,TRBD1,CASSDRGVRTTEAFF,TGTGCCAGCAGCGACAGGGGGGTACGGACCACTGAAGCTTTCTTT
TRBV20-1,many,TRBJ1-5,14,NA,CSARPRGVNQPQHF,TGCAGTGCTAGACCCCGGGGGGTAAATCAGCCCCAGCATTTT
TRBV19,many,TRBJ1-2,16,NA,CASSIRHAGDGYGYTF,TGTGCCAGTAGTATAAGGCACGCAGGGGACGGCTATGGCTACACCTTC
TRBV29-1,many,TRBJ1-1,14,NA,CSVEALGGGTEAFF,TGCAGCGTTGAAGCCCTTGGGGGGGGCACTGAAGCTTTCTTT
TRBV28,NA,TRBJ1-3,16,NA,CASSPTAGSSGNTIYF,TGTGCCAGCAGCCCAACGGCGGGGAGCTCTGGAAACACCATATATTTT
TRBV5-1,many,TRBJ1-1,14,NA,CASRTASMNTEAFF,TGCGCCAGCAGGACAGCTTCCATGAACACTGAAGCTTTCTTT
TRBV10-3,many,TRBJ1-3,14,NA,CAISGDVSGNTIYF,TGTGCCATCAGTGGTGATGTCTCTGGAAACACCATATATTTT